This TCR beta chain was identified during a study of T cell repertoires in cytomegalovirus infection. Study as a whole: Matching HLA type, along with CMV infection, was indicated by public TCR beta signatures.

Study-wide points: Clonotype analysis showed dominance of the ex vivo response by HLA-C-restricted CMV-specific TCR beta clonotypes.

Trimming took off 5 bases at V and 1 base at J, with 8 bases between the two ends. The CDR3 length is 13 residues. Germline assignment: CDR1 SEHNR and CDR2 FQNEAQ (reference sequence). TCRdb processed the reads anew with MiXCR; each CDR3 protein has one entry. The repertoire consists of around 140,000 distinct CDR3 sequences, with roughly 6% occurring once and the leading ten covering more than 15%. Worth noting for this clonotype: The target antigen is unknown.

The source is a human donor in good health (CMV status not recorded). Some clones in this sample may be carry-over from other donors' samples. The V gene is TRBV7-9, the J gene TRBJ1-1; no clear D. The sequenced material came from PBMCs. CDR3 in DNA: TGTGCCAGCAGCCCGACGCAGAACACTGAAGCTTTCTTT. Protein: CASSPTQNTEAFF.